The 11 T cell receptor beta chains listed next were all sequenced from one sample in a study of T-cell reconstitution after alpha-beta-depleted transplantation in children. Using unique molecular identifiers, the investigators prepared the TCRbeta library. Each CDR3 protein gets one entry after TCRdb re-called the PCR reads with MiXCR. The sample yields over 550,000 distinct CDR3 sequences, 8% to 11% seen once. The material sequenced was PBMCs from the stem cell graft donor, taken from the stem cell graft. Every receptor here comes from a human donor who donated a stem cell graft to a child with acute myeloid leukemia.

The chain has TRBV28 and TRBJ1-2, with D possibly being TRBD1 (5 bases). CDR3 length equals 13 residues. The V and J ends lost 6 bases and 5 bases respectively, with 13 bases between them. The germline V gene encodes CDR1 MDHEN and CDR2 SYDVKM. The CDR3 region is CASSQDSGYGYTF. Here the CDR3 DNA reads TGTGCCAGCAGCCAAGACAGTGGGTATGGCTACACCTTC.

This clonotype has ten or more counts. Here the CDR3 DNA reads TGTGCCAGCAGTTCCCGGACAGGGGACTCCTACAATGAGCAGTTCTTC. It yields the protein CASSSRTGDSYNEQFF. The chain uses TRBV12-3 or TRBV12-4 and TRBJ2-1, with 9 bases that match TRBD1. The CDR3 spans 16 residues. V trimming: 4 bases; J trimming: 0 bases; junction bases outside the gene matches: 4.

This clonotype showed up many times. The J gene is TRBJ2-5, the V gene TRBV20-1; 10 bases align to TRBD2. V trimming: 2 bases; J trimming: 5 bases; junction bases outside the gene matches: 8. Germline CDR1 DFQATT, CDR2 SNEGSKA (reference sequence). The CDR3 is 15 amino acids. The CDR3 DNA reads TGCAGTGCTAGATGGAGCGGGAGGGCCGAGGAGACCCAGTACTTC. This codes for CSARWSGRAEETQYF.

The V call is TRBV7-9, the J call TRBJ2-1, with D tentatively TRBD2 (6 bases). Germline CDR1 and CDR2: SEHNR and FQNEAQ (reference sequence). This CDR3 region has 13 residues. With 0 bases removed from V and 15 bases from J, the gap between germline ends came to 15 bases. The CDR3 DNA sequence: TGTGCCAGCAGCTTAGCGGAGGGAGTGGCCTCGTTCTTC. Encoded protein: CASSLAEGVASFF.

The rearrangement uses TRBV7-9 and TRBJ2-2; 7 bases match TRBD2. The CDR3 has 16 residues. V was clipped by 7 bases and J by 5 bases; unmatched bases: 13. In germline, CDR1 is SEHNR, CDR2 FQNEAQ (reference sequence). For the CDR3, the DNA is TGTGCCAGCACCCTGGGCGGCGGGAGACAAACCGGGGAGCTGTTTTTT. Translating it yields CASTLGGGRQTGELFF.

The gene calls are TRBV12-3 or TRBV12-4 and TRBJ1-1; a weak D match, TRBD1 (6 bases). V lost 6 bases and J lost 4, with 12 bases in between. The CDR3 is 13 residues long. The CDR3: CASRGAPGTEAFF. The CDR3 region has the DNA TGTGCCAGCAGGGGGGCACCGGGCACTGAAGCTTTCTTT.

This sequence joins TRBV29-1 and TRBJ2-1; TRBD2 aligns across 10 bases. From germline, CDR1 is SQVTM and CDR2 ANQGSEA. V was pared by 5 bases and J by 2 bases, with 3 bases of the junction left unmatched. There are 14 residues in the CDR3. The CDR3 reads CSVSGRVAYNEQFF. The CDR3 nucleotides are TGCAGCGTTAGCGGGAGGGTCGCCTACAATGAGCAGTTCTTC.

This clonotype was picked up a small number of times. The gene calls are TRBV29-1 and TRBJ2-7; D tentatively reads TRBD1 or TRBD2 (5 bases each). The CDR3 sequence is 12 residues long. V lost 5 bases, J lost 2 bases, and 10 bases lay in between. Germline CDR1 SQVTM, CDR2 ANQGSEA. The CDR3 region is CSVLRGAYEQYF. The CDR3 nucleotides are TGCAGCGTTTTAAGAGGGGCCTACGAGCAGTACTTC.

This clonotype was picked up a small number of times. The CDR3 DNA is TGTGCCAGCAGCTACAGGGCGGGCGAGCAGTACTTC. Protein: CASSYRAGEQYF. V gene TRBV28 combines with J gene TRBJ2-7; a possible D gene is TRBD1 (6 bases). Germline-derived CDR1 and CDR2 are MDHEN and SYDVKM. This CDR3 is built from 12 residues. Trimming left V 6 bases short and J 6 bases short, with 12 bases between.

The chain recombines TRBV6-2 or TRBV6-3 with TRBJ2-7, with D perhaps TRBD1 or TRBD2 (5 bases each). V gave up 9 bases and J gave up 2 bases, with 20 bases separating them. Germline CDR1 reads MNHEY; CDR2 reads SVGEGT. CDR3 length: 15 residues. CDR3 loop: CASIYEGSPPYEQYF. The CDR3 nucleotides read TGTGCCAGTATCTATGAGGGGTCGCCCCCCTACGAGCAGTACTTC.

This clonotype was seen many times. The genes are TRBV6-2 or TRBV6-3 and TRBJ1-1; tentatively, D is TRBD1 (5 bases). Looked up from germline, CDR1 is MNHEY and CDR2 is SVGEGT. V shed 2 bases and J shed 5 bases, with 12 bases lying between them. The CDR3 length is 14 residues. CDR3 loop: CASSYQVGTTEAFF. The CDR3 DNA reads TGTGCCAGCAGTTACCAGGTAGGGACGACTGAAGCTTTCTTT.